This T cell receptor beta chain was documented in a study of shared clonotypes between healthy human individuals (dated by TCRdb to the early 2020s). Regarding the complete study: A few men and a couple of women, aged 18 to 49 years, made up the cohort. To estimate repertoire size and how much clonotype sharing occurs between individuals, the study deeply sequenced the blood TCR repertoires of five or six healthy adults. Different laboratories and diverse techniques were used to prepare libraries and sequence TCR repertoires, to increase sequencing depth and limit assay-specific biases. Per donor, leukapheresis produced somewhere between about 0.94 and 10 billion PBMCs.

General conclusions and limits of the study: Pairwise subsampling led to the expectation that sequencing depth would affect the degree of clonotype sharing among donors. Sampling was limited to blood, and TCR repertoires in tissue likely differ from TCR repertoires in blood. The small number of donors limited the genetic and exposure-history diversity represented.

Comment on this clone: Its antigen is currently not known. Base qualities are not provided; no much larger clone lies one nucleotide away.

TCR CDR3 regions were amplified from genomic DNA by multiplex PCR using the deep immunoSEQ assay. Extracted genomic DNA from each cell subset was spread evenly across all wells of several immunoSEQ 96-well plates, with each plate serving as a replicate. For unsorted PBMC, 250 to 350 ng genomic DNA, equal to roughly 32,000 T cell genomes, was loaded into each replicate PCR. Ten immunoSEQ deep assay plates were used to sequence unsorted PBMC genomic DNA. Purified libraries were quantified with a Qubit 3.0 fluorometer, sized on a Bioanalyzer 2100, and re-quantified with the KAPA Library Quantification kit. Every immunoSEQ 96-well plate was sequenced on a dedicated single-read 150-cycle Illumina NextSeq 550 flow cell. Under the source paper's analysis protocol: Because the immunoSEQ output included only junctional sequences and no quality scores, the filtering could not be the same as the filtering used for full-length reads. To assign V/J genes and CDR3, sequences were annotated using PyIR, a Python wrapper for IgBLAST v1.9, with IMGT germline references. Reads with weak V/J assignments (E-value above 1e-6), missing CDR3, stop codons, out-of-frame junctions, or ambiguous translated residues were removed. V3J clonotypes were defined as sequences sharing an identical inferred V gene, J gene, and CDR3 amino acid sequence. The percentage overlap between two repertoires was calculated by dividing the number of shared unique clonotypes by the size of the smaller repertoire. Three approaches were used to assess repertoire richness: RTK rarefaction, the Chao1 estimator, and Recon v2.1 estimates of unobserved clonotypes. TCRdb mirrors the immuneACCESS table, restricted to in-frame sequences. Some clones are absent from its copies; in checked studies, under half trace to an unresolved V gene, and the reason for the others is unknown. For V, J and clone size, that table is used; D and trimming come from the DNA. The sample has approximately 500,000 clones on record, about 79% of them singletons. In total, the top ten clones hold roughly an eighth of the sample.

The donors were healthy, HIV-negative adults with no recently reported acute infections or vaccinations. Only Caucasian adults living in Nashville, Tennessee, USA were represented among the donors. In the unsorted samples, tens of millions of PBMCs were counted, and genomic DNA was extracted using the QIAamp DNA Blood Mini kit. Blood was obtained by leukapheresis, after which PBMCs were separated by Ficoll-Histopaque density gradient centrifugation and cryopreserved in liquid nitrogen vapor phase. The sample taken for sequencing was PBMCs. This sequence was found in a woman aged 40 to 55 in good health. Some clones in this sample may be carry-over from other donors' samples.

The DNA sequence is given as TGTGCCAGCAGTTTTGGATCGGGGCAGAAACCCTACGAGCAGTACTTC. It codes for CASSFGSGQKPYEQYF. Here the chain combines TRBV28 and TRBJ2-7; the D call could be TRBD1 or TRBD2, with each sharing 5 bases. CDR1 and CDR2 were assigned from the germline V gene as MDHEN and SYDVKM. Inclusive of the bounding cysteine and phenylalanine, the CDR3 is 16 residues long. The kept DNA is CDR3 alone, 48 bases in frame from the first base. The germline ends are 17 bases apart after V is trimmed by 3 bases and J by 2 bases. Here the CDR3 is joined to the reference TRBV28 and TRBJ2-7 genes, and the full variable domain is: DVKVTQSSRYLVKRTGEKVFLECVQDMDHENMFWYRQDPGLGLRLIYFSYDVKMKEKGDIPEGYSVSREKKERFSLILESASTNQTSMYLCASSFGSGQKPYEQYFGPGTRLTVT.